This TCR beta chain appears in the sequencing data of a study of cytomegalovirus exposure and HLA in healthy donors. Germline CDR1 is SGHRS and CDR2 is YFSETQ. CDR3 size: 12 residues. With 0 bases removed from V and 5 bases from J, the gap between germline ends came to 3 bases. Generated by immunoSEQ multiplex PCR, the TCRdb table keeps only in-frame clones and is missing some. The repertoire includes 110,000 or so clones, 95% of them detected once, and 0.67% sits in the top ten. This clonotype originated in a woman younger than 35 in good health and CMV-seronegative. The sample comprised PBMCs. This chain connects TRBV5-1 to TRBJ2-1; D unresolved. This CDR3 is CASSLANNEQFF. The CDR3 DNA is TGCGCCAGCAGCTTGGCAAACAATGAGCAGTTCTTC.